The 13 T cell receptor beta chains reported below all come from one sample, sequenced in a study of response to subunit inactivated influenza vaccine. In TCRdb, the RT-PCR reads were re-called with MiXCR into one record per CDR3 protein. The table records 630,000 or so distinct CDR3 sequences, 15% to 18% of them present only once. The sample here was PBMCs from blood, taken approximately 12 days after vaccination. These receptors all stem from a man over 45 who received an inactivated influenza vaccine.

The chain combines TRBV30 with TRBJ1-1; possible D gene TRBD1, 5 bases. CDR1 GTSNPN and CDR2 SVGIG come from the germline V gene (reference sequence). This CDR3 is 13 amino acids long. V was clipped by 0 bases and J by 4 bases, with 9 bases between them. CDR3 in amino acids: CAWSVSGGTEAFF. CDR3 coding DNA: TGTGCCTGGAGTGTATCGGGGGGCACTGAAGCTTTCTTT.

There are a few counts of this clonotype. The rearrangement uses TRBV21-1 and TRBJ2-1; the tabulated D call, TRBD2, remains unverified against the DNA. TRBV21-1 counts as a pseudogene. There are 17 residues in the CDR3. As DNA, the CDR3 is TGTGCCAGCAGGAATCATACTAGCGGGGTGTCCTACAATGAGCAGTTCTTC. Amino acid sequence: CASRNHTSGVSYNEQFF.

In this sample, this clonotype turned up a few times. The chain recombines TRBV20-1 with TRBJ2-5, with TRBD2 identical over 9 bases. The CDR3 length is 13 residues. After removal of 6 bases from V and 5 bases from J, the junction contained 7 bases not matched to a gene. Looked up from germline, CDR1 is DFQATT and CDR2 is SNEGSKA (reference sequence). The CDR3 reads CSAPSAGGETQYF. CDR3 coding DNA: TGCAGTGCACCGTCGGCGGGAGGGGAGACCCAGTACTTC.

This clonotype appeared once. CDR3 sequence reads: CASRSSGGSTDTQYF. The CDR3, as DNA: TGTGCCAGCAGGTCGAGCGGGGGCAGCACAGATACGCAGTATTTT. V is TRBV7-2 and J is TRBJ2-3, with 8 bases matching TRBD2. This CDR3 comprises 15 residues. The V segment lost 6 bases and the J segment 0 bases; nucleotides outside the gene matches: 5. CDR1 and CDR2 from the germline V gene are SGHTA and FQGNSA.

The chain recombines TRBV20-1 with TRBJ2-1; D assignment may be TRBD1 or TRBD2 (6 bases each). The CDR3 has 18 amino acids. V dropped 3 bases and J dropped 0 bases, with 21 bases sitting between them. Germline V gives CDR1 DFQATT, CDR2 SNEGSKA (reference sequence). CDR3 DNA sequence: TGCAGTGCTAGGGGGGGCGGCGGGCGTCAATTCTCCTACAATGAGCAGTTCTTC. This translates into CSARGGGGRQFSYNEQFF.

The J gene is TRBJ1-6, the V gene TRBV7-8, with D hard to call. V shed 3 bases and J shed 16 bases, with 10 bases lying between them. The CDR3 totals 11 residues. The V gene's germline CDR1 is SGHVS and CDR2 FQNEAQ. DNA of the CDR3: TGTGCCAGCAGCTTGGGCCGGGATCTCCACTTT. As protein: CASSLGRDLHF.

This chain links TRBV6-6 with TRBJ2-7; D may be TRBD1 (6 bases). Per the germline V gene, CDR1 is MNHNY and CDR2 is SVGAGI (reference sequence). The V end lost 8 bases, the J end lost 7 bases, and 12 bases lay between the germline ends. The CDR3 extends over 11 amino acids. CDR3 residues: CASRDTTEQYF. CDR3 in DNA: TGTGCCAGCCGGGACACTACAGAGCAGTACTTC.

This clonotype was counted a few times. The rearrangement joins TRBV20-1 to TRBJ2-5; TRBD2 agrees at 9 bases. The trim removed 3 bases at V and 9 bases at J, leaving 11 bases unmatched. The CDR3 is 14 residues long. Germline V CDR1 and CDR2: DFQATT, SNEGSKA (reference sequence). CDR3 DNA: TGCAGTGCTAGGTGGACTAGCGACCTGGGGGCCCAGTACTTC. Its translation is CSARWTSDLGAQYF.

This clonotype has ten or more counts. In DNA, the CDR3 is TGTGCCAGCAGCGAGGGGACTAGCGAAAATTACAATGAGCAGTTCTTC. As protein: CASSEGTSENYNEQFF. The chain combines TRBV9 with TRBJ2-1, with 10 nucleotides matching TRBD2. The CDR3 has 16 residues. V shed 3 bases and J 4 bases; nucleotides not matched to a gene: 7. Germline values: CDR1 SGDLS, CDR2 YYNGEE.

This clonotype was counted between two and nine times. The chain is built from TRBV20-1 and TRBJ2-1; 10 positions match TRBD2. From germline, CDR1 is DFQATT and CDR2 SNEGSKA (reference sequence). This CDR3 comprises 15 residues. J lost 5 bases, V lost 2 bases, and 6 bases had no gene match. CDR3 coding DNA: TGCAGTGCTAGATCTCTAGCGGGAGAAAACAATGAGCAGTTCTTC. This gives the protein CSARSLAGENNEQFF.

This clonotype came up a few times. The chain has TRBV7-9 and TRBJ2-7; 7 bases fit TRBD1. V trimming: 5 bases; J trimming: 7 bases; junction bases outside the gene matches: 14. Germline assignment: CDR1 SEHNR and CDR2 FQNEAQ (reference sequence). The CDR3 is 15 amino acids. CDR3 in amino acids: CASSLDRAPAWEQYF. The DNA of the CDR3 is TGTGCCAGCAGCCTAGACAGGGCCCCTGCTTGGGAGCAGTACTTC.

The chain uses TRBV3-1 and TRBJ2-3; D uncertain. The CDR3 runs to 15 residues. The germline CDR1 and CDR2 sequences are LGHDT and YNNKEL (reference sequence). Deletions cut 0 bases from V and 1 base from J, with 8 bases between. The CDR3 protein is CASSQDPDRTDTQYF. DNA of the CDR3: TGTGCCAGCAGCCAAGATCCGGACCGCACAGATACGCAGTATTTT.

This clonotype was seen a handful of times. CDR3 in amino acids: CASSLAGQKTNTGELFF. CDR3 DNA sequence: TGCGCCAGCAGCTTGGCGGGACAGAAGACGAACACCGGGGAGCTGTTTTTT. The chain links TRBV5-1 to TRBJ2-2, with 7 nucleotides matching TRBD1. Germline V gene sequence: CDR1 SGHRS, CDR2 YFSETQ. This CDR3 comprises 17 residues. The V segment lost 0 bases and the J segment 0 bases; nucleotides outside the gene matches: 5.